What follows describes a single T cell receptor (beta chain). Other DNA sequences in this specimen translate into the identical CDR3. The source of the sample is a study of shared clonotypes between healthy human individuals. Germline V gene data show CDR1 as GTSNPN and CDR2 as SVGIG (reference sequence). The CDR3 length is 13 residues. V lost 3 bases and J lost 1, with 9 bases in between. Per sorted-subset replicate PCR, input was approximately 0.2 ug DNA, representing roughly 28,000 T cell genomes. Measured with immunoSEQ multiplex PCR; TCRdb has only the in-frame clones, and not every one. The sample has about 1 million clones, around 75% seen once.

V is TRBV30 and J is TRBJ1-1, with a possible D match to TRBD1 (5 bases). This sequence originates from a man aged 18 to 29 in good health. Material: memory CD4+ T cells sorted from blood. Subset specified: CD45RA-negative fraction. Here the CDR3 DNA reads TGTGCCTGGAGCGTACAGGAGAACACTGAAGCTTTCTTT. It codes for CAWSVQENTEAFF.